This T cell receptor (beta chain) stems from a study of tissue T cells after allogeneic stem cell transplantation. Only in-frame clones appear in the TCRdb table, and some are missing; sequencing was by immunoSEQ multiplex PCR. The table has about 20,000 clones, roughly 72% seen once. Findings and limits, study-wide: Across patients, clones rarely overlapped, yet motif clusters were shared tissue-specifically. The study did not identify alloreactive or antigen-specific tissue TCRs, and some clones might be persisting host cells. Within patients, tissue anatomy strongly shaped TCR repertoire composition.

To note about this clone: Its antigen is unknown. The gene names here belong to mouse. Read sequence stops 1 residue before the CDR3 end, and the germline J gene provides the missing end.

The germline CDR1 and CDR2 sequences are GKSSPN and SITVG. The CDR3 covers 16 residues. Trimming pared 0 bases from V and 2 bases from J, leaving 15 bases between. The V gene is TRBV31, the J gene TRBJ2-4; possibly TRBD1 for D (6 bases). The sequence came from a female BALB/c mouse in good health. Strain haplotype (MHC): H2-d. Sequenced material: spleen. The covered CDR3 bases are TGTGCCTGGAGTCTAGTCGGGCAGGGGATTCAAAACACCTTGTAC. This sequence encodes CAWSLVGQGIQNTLY. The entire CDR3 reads CAWSLVGQGIQNTLYF. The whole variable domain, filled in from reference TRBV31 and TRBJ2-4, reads AQTIHQWPVAEIKAVGSPLSLGCTIKGKSSPNLYWYWQATGGTLQQLFYSITVGQVESVVQLNLSASRPKDDQFILSTEKLLLSHSGFYLCAWSLVGQGIQNTLYFGAGTRLSVL.